This T cell receptor beta chain was sequenced during a study of blood T cells in healthy people across ages. Combining a sample-barcoded 5' primer with a J-beta primer mix, a second PCR ran for 7 to 11 cycles. Via MiXCR, TCRdb re-called the 5' RACE reads, giving one row per CDR3 protein. The table has over 450,000 distinct CDR3 sequences, about 25% seen once. Per the germline V gene, CDR1 is SQVTM and CDR2 is ANQGSEA. Losses at the gene ends were 3 bases for V and 2 bases for J; bases not matched to a gene: 3. CDR3 size: 13 residues. This sample was shared with a second study, whose subject was T cells of mothers and their children.

The source is a boy aged 10-17 years in good health. The sequenced sample consisted of blood. The chain links TRBV29-1 to TRBJ1-1; 7 bases match TRBD1. This CDR3 reads CSVDRQGNTEAFF. The CDR3 DNA is TGCAGCGTTGACCGACAGGGAAACACTGAAGCTTTCTTT.